Shown below are 21 T cell receptor beta chains from a single sample sequenced in a study of blood T cells in healthy people across ages. Primed by a sample-barcoded 5' primer and a J-beta primer mix, a second PCR proceeded for roughly 6 to 12 cycles. TCRdb independently ran MiXCR on the 5' RACE reads; one entry per CDR3 protein. The table shows roughly 1,800,000 distinct CDR3 sequences, with less than 50% occurring only once. What was sequenced was blood. The origin of the receptors is a woman aged 40 to 49 in good health.

The V and J genes are TRBV21-1 and TRBJ1-2; TRBD1 reflects the table's D call only, with no check against the DNA. TRBV21-1 is reported as a pseudogene. The CDR3 sequence is 14 residues long. The CDR3 is CASNQGAPGYGYTF. The CDR3 nucleotides read TGTGCCAGCAATCAGGGGGCGCCTGGCTATGGCTACACCTTC.

The chain's CDR3 is CASSPMTRTGYTF. The CDR3 DNA reads as TGTGCCAGCAGCCCAATGACTCGAACAGGCTACACCTTC. The chain links TRBV11-2 to TRBJ1-2, with D unclear. The germline gives CDR1 SGHAT, CDR2 FQNNGV. With 5 bases removed from V and 8 bases from J, the gap between germline ends came to 15 bases. The CDR3 is 13 residues long.

The chain has TRBV4-2 and TRBJ2-4, with TRBD2 identical over 12 bases. After removal of 0 bases from V and 6 bases from J, the junction contained 9 bases not matched to a gene. CDR3 length equals 18 residues. CDR1 is LGHNA, CDR2 YNFKEQ, per germline. CDR3: CASSQDPTSGGALNIQYF. In DNA, the CDR3 is TGTGCCAGCAGCCAAGATCCGACTAGCGGGGGAGCCTTAAACATTCAGTACTTC.

The genes are TRBV15 and TRBJ1-6, with D maybe TRBD1 (5 bases). Germline V CDR1 and CDR2: LNHNV, YYDKDF (reference sequence). This CDR3 spans 17 amino acids. The V end lost 5 bases, the J end lost 0 bases, and 14 bases lay between the germline ends. The CDR3 bases are TGTGCCACCAGCCCGGGACGGAGGAGCTCCTATAATTCACCCCTCCACTTT. Translation gives CATSPGRRSSYNSPLHF.

The CDR3 spells CSVGRQDNYGYTF. The DNA for the CDR3 is TGCAGCGTTGGCCGACAGGACAACTATGGCTACACCTTC. V and J are TRBV29-1 and TRBJ1-2, with D perhaps matching TRBD1 (6 bases). The ends were cut back, 4 bases at V and 2 bases at J, with 11 bases in the middle. The CDR3 has 13 residues. Looked up from germline, CDR1 is SQVTM and CDR2 is ANQGSEA.

About this clonotype: One end of the junction fails to match germline, which may point to a read error. V gene TRBV6-5 combines with J gene TRBJ1-4; D is ambiguous. Germline assignment: CDR1 MNHEY and CDR2 SVGAGI. The CDR3 sequence is 12 residues long. The CDR3: CASSSRAENLFF. CDR3 sequence (DNA): TGTGCCAGCAGTTCCCGCGCTGAAAACCTGTTTTTT.

The chain employs TRBV27 and TRBJ1-4, with a possible D match to TRBD1 (5 bases). The CDR3 covers 15 residues. Germline V CDR1 and CDR2: MNHEY, SMNVEV (reference sequence). V was clipped by 5 bases and J by 7 bases, with 17 bases between them. The CDR3 loop is CASSRNSGGGEKLFF. DNA for the CDR3: TGTGCCAGCAGTCGCAACAGCGGCGGGGGTGAAAAACTGTTTTTT.

This clonotype was seen ten or more times. This sequence joins TRBV12-3 or TRBV12-4 and TRBJ2-5; tentative D call: TRBD1 (6 bases). V was pared by 7 bases and J by 6 bases, with 18 bases between. This CDR3 has 14 amino acids. The CDR3 loop is CASTLGGPGQTQYF. DNA for the CDR3: TGTGCCAGCACCTTAGGGGGACCAGGGCAGACCCAGTACTTC.

The chain has TRBV7-9 and TRBJ1-1; perhaps TRBD1 as D (5 bases). This CDR3 spans 18 amino acids. Germline V gene lookup returns CDR1 SEHNR and CDR2 FQNEAQ (reference sequence). Trimming removed 0 bases at V and 5 bases at J, with 22 bases between. The CDR3 protein is CASSLAGGGVIVWTEAFF. The CDR3 nucleotides read TGTGCCAGCAGCTTAGCTGGGGGTGGGGTGATTGTGTGGACTGAAGCTTTCTTT.

There are a few counts of this clonotype. The chain carries TRBV24-1 and TRBJ2-1; D not certain. The V gene lost 5 bases and the J gene lost 6 bases, with 4 bases spanning the gap. Germline values: CDR1 KGHDR, CDR2 SFDVKD. The CDR3 sequence is 11 residues long. The CDR3 DNA follows: TGTGCCACCAGTGTTTCCAATGAGCAGTTCTTC. Protein product: CATSVSNEQFF.

This clonotype showed up just a few times. CDR3 in DNA: TGCGCCAGCAGCTTGGAACCCCAAGAGACCCAGTACTTC. It translates to CASSLEPQETQYF. The chain has TRBV5-1 and TRBJ2-5; D call uncertain. Deletions cut 0 bases from V and 1 base from J, with 4 bases between. Germline V gives CDR1 SGHRS, CDR2 YFSETQ. CDR3 length: 13 residues.

The CDR3 spells CASSLAGFSTDTQYF. DNA for the CDR3: TGTGCCAGCAGCTTAGCTGGTTTTAGCACAGATACGCAGTATTTT. This chain links TRBV7-3 with TRBJ2-3; D not certain. The germline V and J ends were trimmed by 2 bases and 0 bases, with 9 bases remaining between them. Germline CDR1 and CDR2: SGHTA and FQGTGA. The CDR3 length is 15 residues. Full variable domain (missing parts from reference TRBV7-3 and TRBJ2-3): GAGVSQTPSNKVTEKGKYVELRCDPISGHTALYWYRQSLGQGPEFLIYFQGTGAADDSGLPNDRFFAVRPEGSVSTLKIQRTERGDSAVYLCASSLAGFSTDTQYFGPGTRLTVL.

This clonotype has more than one count but fewer than ten. V and J are TRBV7-2 and TRBJ2-3; no firm D call. V shed 1 base and J shed 14 bases, with 13 bases lying between them. The germline CDR1 and CDR2 sequences are SGHTA and FQGNSA. This CDR3 is built from 12 residues. The CDR3 nucleotides read TGTGCCAGCAGCTTAGGCAGAATTGATAGGTATTTT. Residues: CASSLGRIDRYF.

V gene TRBV5-6 combines with J gene TRBJ2-3; D not resolved. Germline values: CDR1 SGHDT, CDR2 YYEEEE. The length of the CDR3 is 13 residues. Trimming stripped 4 bases from V and 4 bases from J, with 10 bases between. CDR3 coding DNA: TGTGCCAGCAGCCCAGGTTTCCCAGATACGCAGTATTTT. This codes for CASSPGFPDTQYF.

The chain links TRBV25-1 to TRBJ2-3; TRBD1 matches 7 bases. The V gene end was trimmed by 2 bases and the J gene end by 5 bases; junction bases not matched to a gene: 4. The germline V gene encodes CDR1 MGHDK and CDR2 SYGVNS. The CDR3 extends over 14 amino acids. The DNA for the CDR3 is TGTGCCAGCAGTGAAGCTGCAGGGGGAGATACGCAGTATTTT. This translates into CASSEAAGGDTQYF.

This clonotype has just a few counts. The V and J genes are TRBV12-3 or TRBV12-4 and TRBJ1-2; 8 nucleotides line up with TRBD1. This CDR3 is built from 16 residues. With V trimmed by 6 bases and J by 8 bases, 17 bases remained unmatched. The CDR3 region is CASSQGQGGRLGGYTF. DNA for the CDR3: TGTGCCAGCAGCCAAGGACAGGGAGGGCGATTGGGGGGCTACACCTTC.

This chain joins TRBV12-3 or TRBV12-4 and TRBJ2-3, with 11 bases aligning to TRBD1. V lost 6 bases, J lost 7 bases, and 6 bases stayed unmatched. This CDR3 is 14 amino acids long. The CDR3 region has the DNA TGTGCCAGCAGAGGACAGGGGGCGGGAAATACGCAGTATTTT. Its protein is CASRGQGAGNTQYF.

About this clonotype itself: One junction end does not reproduce the germline sequence, and a read error may be involved. The J gene is TRBJ2-1, the V gene TRBV7-7; TRBD2 matches 8 bases. The germline gives CDR1 SSHAT, CDR2 FNYEAQ (reference sequence). The CDR3 extends over 15 amino acids. The CDR3 here is CASSLVTGGQGEQFF. CDR3 in DNA: TGTGCTAGCAGCTTAGTGACGGGGGGGCAGGGTGAGCAGTTCTTC.

This clonotype was detected only a few times. J is TRBJ2-5 and V is TRBV27; D perhaps matches TRBD2 (5 bases). In germline, CDR1 is MNHEY, CDR2 SMNVEV (reference sequence). V was cut by 4 bases and J by 7 bases, with 19 bases left in between. There are 15 residues in the CDR3. In DNA form, the CDR3 reads TGTGCCAGCAGTTCCAACCCTTCGGGAAGAGGGACCCAGTACTTC. This gives the protein CASSSNPSGRGTQYF.

The V gene is TRBV7-2, the J gene TRBJ2-3; D not certain. Trimming took off 5 bases at V and 7 bases at J, with 10 bases between the two ends. Per germline, CDR1 SGHTA and CDR2 FQGNSA. The CDR3 contains 12 residues. The CDR3: CASSTRGNTQYF. For the CDR3, the DNA is TGTGCCAGCAGCACCCGCGGAAATACGCAGTATTTT.

A note on this clonotype: Compared with germline, one end of the junction differs, possibly owing to a read error. This chain joins TRBV4-3 and TRBJ2-1; the match to TRBD1 covers 8 bases. The CDR3 is 16 residues long. Germline V gene data show CDR1 as LGHNA and CDR2 as YSLEER. As DNA, the CDR3 is TGCGCCAGCAGCCAAGATCCCCAGGGGGCCTACAACGAGCAGTTCTTC. Translating it yields CASSQDPQGAYNEQFF.